This T cell receptor (beta chain) was sequenced for a study of cytomegalovirus exposure and HLA in healthy donors. General study findings and limits: Later work associated 16,951 TCR beta sequences with HLA alleles at 0.05 false discovery rate. In a later analysis, across HLA loci, associated TCR counts were highest for DRB1, lowest for HLA-C. A later analysis reportedly identified an Asian-associated ancestry cluster as carrying fewer N-insertions than the roughly 700-donor mean. Some 150 TCR beta chains were listed as cytomegalovirus-associated.

The sample holds a few counts of this clone. As yet, its antigen is unknown. The J segment lost 5 bases and the V segment lost 6 bases, leaving 1 base of the junction unmatched. The CDR3 is made up of 12 amino acids. Germline CDR1 reads MRHNA; CDR2 reads SNTAGT. The PCR was carried out with 60 Vbeta primers and 13 Jbeta primers. Assay: immunoSEQ multiplex PCR; the TCRdb copy retains only in-frame clones and omits some. The table records over 150,000 clones, around 86% of them present only once. Sequencing was performed on PBMCs. The sequence was obtained from a middle-aged man in good health and CMV-seronegative. The chain couples TRBV6-4 to TRBJ1-1, with 9 bases that match TRBD1. The CDR3 nucleotides are TGTGCCAGCAGGGGACAGGGAACTGAAGCTTTCTTT. Translation: CASRGQGTEAFF.